The present entry profiles one T cell receptor beta chain with its context. The sample is drawn from a study of blood T cell repertoires in COVID-19. Germline lookup yields CDR1 KGHSH and CDR2 LQKENI. V was clipped by 6 bases and J by 2 bases; unmatched bases: 13. The length of the CDR3 is 17 residues. The data were produced by immunoSEQ multiplex PCR, yet TCRdb's version contains in-frame clones alone and is incomplete. The sample includes 40,000 to 50,000 clones, about nine tenths of them seen just once. This receptor was identified in a man aged 45-65 years with active COVID-19. The chain combines TRBV18 with TRBJ2-7, with 10 bases aligning to TRBD2. Sequenced: peripheral blood. CDR3 sequence reads: CASSPRGELAGTYEQYF. The CDR3 nucleotides are TGTGCCAGCTCGCCTCGGGGGGAACTAGCGGGGACCTACGAGCAGTACTTC.